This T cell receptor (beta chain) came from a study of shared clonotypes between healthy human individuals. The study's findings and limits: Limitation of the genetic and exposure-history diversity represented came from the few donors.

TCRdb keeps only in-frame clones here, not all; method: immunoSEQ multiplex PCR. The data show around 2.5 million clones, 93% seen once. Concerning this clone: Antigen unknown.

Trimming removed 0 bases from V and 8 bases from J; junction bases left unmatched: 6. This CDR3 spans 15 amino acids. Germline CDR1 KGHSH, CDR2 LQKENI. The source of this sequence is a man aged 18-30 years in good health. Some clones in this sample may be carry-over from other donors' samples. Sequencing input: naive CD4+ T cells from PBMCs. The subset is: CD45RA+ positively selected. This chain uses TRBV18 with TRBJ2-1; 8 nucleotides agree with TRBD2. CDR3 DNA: TGTGCCAGCTCACCACCCGGGACTAGAGACGATGAGCAGTTCTTC. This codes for CASSPPGTRDDEQFF. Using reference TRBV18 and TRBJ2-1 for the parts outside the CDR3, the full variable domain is NAGVMQNPRHLVRRRGQEARLRCSPMKGHSHVYWYRQLPEEGLKFMVYLQKENIIDESGMPKERFSAEFPKEGPSILRIQQVVRGDSAAYFCASSPPGTRDDEQFFGPGTRLTVL.